This T cell receptor beta chain appears in the sequencing data of a study of blood T cell repertoires in COVID-19. Study as a whole: COVID-19 samples collected from the United States, Italy and Spain covered acute and convalescent phases. PBMCs, B-cell-depleted T cells, or T cells provided the cDNA or gDNA that made up the material.

CDR1 MDHEN and CDR2 SYDVKM come from the germline V gene. The CDR3 covers 15 residues. The junction had 12 bases not matched to a gene; V was cut back by 7 bases and J by 5 bases. The table came from immunoSEQ multiplex PCR; TCRdb's copy has only in-frame clones and leaves some out. The table lists approximately 140,000 clones, over 70% of them singletons. The clonotype was recovered from a man aged 55 to 70 with active or convalescent COVID-19. Material: peripheral blood. The V call is TRBV28, the J call TRBJ1-1; 8 bases agree with TRBD1. CDR3 bases: TGTGCCAGCACACCTCAGCCAGGGGGCCGTACTGAAGCTTTCTTT. Translating it yields CASTPQPGGRTEAFF.